Following are 8 T cell receptor beta chains from one sample sequenced in a study of OX40 agonist ivuxolimab in advanced cancers. The repertoire was sequenced with immunoSEQ multiplex PCR; TCRdb's copy has only in-frame clones and lacks some. The table records about 70,000 clones, 85% to 90% of them present only once. This material consisted of CD4+ or CD8+ T cells sorted from blood, taken in a trial of the OX40 agonist ivuxolimab. The receptors shown here come from an adult with an advanced solid tumor such as melanoma, head and neck, liver or kidney cancer.

The V gene is TRBV9, the J gene TRBJ1-3, with 7 nucleotides matching TRBD1. This CDR3 is built from 17 residues. CDR1 is SGDLS, CDR2 YYNGEE, per germline. The V segment lost 4 bases and the J segment 0 bases; nucleotides outside the gene matches: 10. CDR3 DNA sequence: TGTGCCAGCAGCTCCAGACAGGGTGGTATCTCTGGAAACACCATATATTTT. This translates into CASSSRQGGISGNTIYF.

The rearrangement joins TRBV6-5 to TRBJ1-3; D ambiguous. Germline V gene sequence: CDR1 MNHEY, CDR2 SVGAGI. There are 13 residues in the CDR3. V was shortened by 4 bases and J by 4 bases, with 8 bases between the two germline ends. CDR3 nucleotide sequence: TGTGCCAGCAGTTCAGACACAGGAAACACCATATATTTT. It is translated as CASSSDTGNTIYF.

V gene TRBV6-5 combines with J gene TRBJ2-5; D not resolved. Trimming shortened V by 6 bases and J by 1 base, and 9 bases separated the two germline ends. CDR1 is MNHEY, CDR2 SVGAGI, per germline. This CDR3 is built from 13 residues. CDR3 region: CASSIPGQETQYF. The CDR3 bases are TGTGCCAGCAGCATCCCAGGCCAAGAGACCCAGTACTTC.

The chain employs TRBV9 and TRBJ2-1, with a weak D call TRBD2 (6 bases). This CDR3 spans 16 amino acids. Trimming shortened V by 3 bases and J by 1 base, and 14 bases separated the two germline ends. CDR1 SGDLS and CDR2 YYNGEE come from the germline V gene. In nucleotides, the CDR3 is TGTGCCAGCAGCGCTGAGGCGGGGATTTCCTACAATGAGCAGTTCTTC. It specifies CASSAEAGISYNEQFF.

The rearrangement joins TRBV5-1 to TRBJ2-5; D not certain. Germline-derived CDR1 and CDR2 are SGHRS and YFSETQ. The CDR3 runs to 11 residues. V was shortened by 3 bases and J by 0 bases, with 0 bases between the two germline ends. CDR3 bases: TGCGCCAGCAGCTACCAAGAGACCCAGTACTTC. Encoded protein: CASSYQETQYF.

This clone was observed once. V gene TRBV2 combines with J gene TRBJ1-6; D possibly corresponds to TRBD1 (5 bases). Germline V CDR1 and CDR2: SNHLY, FYNNEI. The CDR3 has 15 residues. Trimming removed 7 bases from V and 8 bases from J, with 18 bases in between. For the CDR3, the DNA is TGTGCCAGCACCCGGGGAGGGGCCGGGGATTCACCCCTCCACTTT. Translation gives CASTRGGAGDSPLHF.

This rearrangement joins TRBV4-2 to TRBJ1-4; D unclear. The V end was cut by 4 bases, the J end by 6 bases, with 15 bases between. CDR3 length: 15 amino acids. Germline V gives CDR1 LGHNA, CDR2 YNFKEQ. CDR3 loop: CASSPIEGEDEKLFF. The CDR3 nucleotides are TGTGCCAGCAGCCCGATCGAGGGAGAGGATGAAAAACTGTTTTTT.

In DNA form, the CDR3 reads TGCAGCGTTGTAATAGGAGCCCAGGTGGGCGGGGAGCTGTTTTTT. It is translated as CSVVIGAQVGGELFF. The rearrangement links TRBV29-1 to TRBJ2-2; D not certain. This CDR3 has 15 residues. The V gene lost 4 bases and the J gene lost 7 bases, with 19 bases spanning the gap. The V gene's germline CDR1 is SQVTM and CDR2 ANQGSEA.